This TCR beta chain was retrieved from a study of blood T cell repertoires in COVID-19. Study in general: Sites across the United States, Italy and Spain contributed samples from acute and convalescent COVID-19.

CDR1 is MNHEY, CDR2 SVGAGI, per germline. The CDR3 is 14 amino acids. V was pared by 5 bases and J by 2 bases, with 6 bases of the junction left unmatched. Study processing details: The assay estimated nucleated cells by amplifying reference gene primers. The table came from immunoSEQ multiplex PCR; TCRdb's copy has only in-frame clones and leaves some out. That table is the source of V, J and clone size, and D and trimming were worked out from the DNA. The sample contains tens of thousands of clones, approximately 80% of which appear only once. The sample taken for sequencing was peripheral blood. This clonotype was obtained from a man aged 50 to 59 with acute or convalescent COVID-19. The rearrangement links TRBV6-5 to TRBJ2-7; 7 bases agree with TRBD1. The CDR3 DNA is TGTGCCAGCAGTCAACAGGGGCCCCCCTACGAGCAGTACTTC. Protein product: CASSQQGPPYEQYF.